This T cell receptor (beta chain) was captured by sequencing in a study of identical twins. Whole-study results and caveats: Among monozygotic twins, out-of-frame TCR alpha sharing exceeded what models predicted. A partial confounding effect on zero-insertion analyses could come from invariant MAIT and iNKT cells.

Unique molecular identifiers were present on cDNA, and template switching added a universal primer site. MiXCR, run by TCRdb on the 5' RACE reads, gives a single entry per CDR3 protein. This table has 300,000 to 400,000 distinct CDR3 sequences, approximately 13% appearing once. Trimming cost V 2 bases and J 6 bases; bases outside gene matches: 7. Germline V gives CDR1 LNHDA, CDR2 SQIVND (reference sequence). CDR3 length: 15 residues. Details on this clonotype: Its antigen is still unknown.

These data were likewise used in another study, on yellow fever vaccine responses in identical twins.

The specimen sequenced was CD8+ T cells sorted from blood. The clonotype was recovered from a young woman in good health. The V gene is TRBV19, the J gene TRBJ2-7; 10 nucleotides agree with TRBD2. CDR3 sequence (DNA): TGTGCCAGTAGTATAACTAGCGGGACATCATCCGAGCAGTACTTC. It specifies CASSITSGTSSEQYF.